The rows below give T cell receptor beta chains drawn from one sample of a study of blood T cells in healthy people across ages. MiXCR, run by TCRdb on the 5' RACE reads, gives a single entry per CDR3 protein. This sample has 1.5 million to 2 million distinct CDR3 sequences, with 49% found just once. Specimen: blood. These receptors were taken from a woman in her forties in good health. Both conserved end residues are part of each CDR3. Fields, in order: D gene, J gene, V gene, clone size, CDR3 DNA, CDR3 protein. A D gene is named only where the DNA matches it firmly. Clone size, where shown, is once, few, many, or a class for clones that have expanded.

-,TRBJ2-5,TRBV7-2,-,TGTGCCAGCAGCTACTACTTCAGGGGAGGGGAGACCCAGTACTTC,CASSYYFRGGETQYF
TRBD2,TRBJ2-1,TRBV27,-,TGTGCCAGCAGTGTAGGGACTAGCAATGAGCAGTTCTTC,CASSVGTSNEQFF
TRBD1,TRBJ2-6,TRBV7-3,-,TGTGCCAGCAGCGGGGGACAGCGCTATGGGGCCAACGTCCTGACTTTC,CASSGGQRYGANVLTF
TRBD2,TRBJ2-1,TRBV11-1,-,TGTGCCAGCAGCCCTTTAACTCGGGAGGGGGAGCAGTTCTTC,CASSPLTREGEQFF
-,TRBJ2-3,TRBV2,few,TGTGCCCTCAGGGGGGGGGGCCTTGATACGCAGTATTTT,CALRGGGLDTQYF
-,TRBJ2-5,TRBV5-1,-,TGCGCCAGCTTGGAATCAGCCGCGGAGACCCAGTACTTC,CASLESAAETQYF
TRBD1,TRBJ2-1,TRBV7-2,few,TGTGCCAGCAGAGGACAGGGAACGTACAATGAGCAGTTCTTC,CASRGQGTYNEQFF
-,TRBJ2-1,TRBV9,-,TGTGCCAGCAGCGTAGCCCTACAGGGGCTTATCGGGAGTGAGCAGTTCTTC,CASSVALQGLIGSEQFF
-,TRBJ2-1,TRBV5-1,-,TGCGCCAGCAGCTTGATGGGTTGGAGCGAGCAGTTCTTC,CASSLMGWSEQFF
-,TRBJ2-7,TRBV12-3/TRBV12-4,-,TGTGCCAGCTCTGGTGGGCGGGGAAGCTCCTACGGGCAGTACTTC,CASSGGRGSSYGQYF
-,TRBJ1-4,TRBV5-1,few,TGCGCCAGCAGCCGGGAAATAAATAATGAAAAACTGTTTTTT,CASSREINNEKLFF
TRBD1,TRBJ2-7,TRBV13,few,TGTGCCAGCAGCCTCCGAGGGACAGGGGATCCCTACGAGCAGTACTTC,CASSLRGTGDPYEQYF
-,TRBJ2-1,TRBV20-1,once,TGCAGTGCTAGGGGCGTGGGGGTTAATGAGCAGTTCTTC,CSARGVGVNEQFF
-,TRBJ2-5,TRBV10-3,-,TGTGCCATCAGTGTGAGAGTAGGGGGGAATGAGCAGTACTTC,CAISVRVGGNEQYF
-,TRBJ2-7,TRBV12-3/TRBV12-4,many,TGTGCCAGCAGTTTGGTCGGGACCTCCTACGAGCAGTACTTC,CASSLVGTSYEQYF
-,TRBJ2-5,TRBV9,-,TGTGCCAGCAGCGTGGCCGGGATTCAAGAGACCCAGTACTTC,CASSVAGIQETQYF
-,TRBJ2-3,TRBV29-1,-,TGCAGCGTTGAAACCCCTGGAGGGGGCGCAGATACGCAGTATTTT,CSVETPGGGADTQYF
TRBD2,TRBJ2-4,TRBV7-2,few,TGTGCCAGCAGCTCCTCGGAAGCGGGGGGGATACTAGCCAAAAACATTCAGTACTTC,CASSSSEAGGILAKNIQYF
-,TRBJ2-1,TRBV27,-,TGTGCCAGCACTCTTTTAGGAGCGCCCTCCTACAATGAGCAGTTCTTC,CASTLLGAPSYNEQFF
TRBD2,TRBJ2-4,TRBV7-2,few,TGTGCCAGCAGCTTAGCTCCCGGGACTAGCCCTAAGGGCATTCAGTACTTC,CASSLAPGTSPKGIQYF
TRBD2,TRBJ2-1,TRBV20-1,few,TGCAGTGCCCGGACTAGCGGGTCACCTATCGAGCAGTTCTTC,CSARTSGSPIEQFF
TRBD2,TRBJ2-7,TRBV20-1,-,TGCAGTGCTAGAGATCCCGGGGGGGCCCCGAATTACGAGCAGTACTTC,CSARDPGGAPNYEQYF
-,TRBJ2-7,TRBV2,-,TGTGCCAGCAGGAGCGACAGAGATTACGAGCAGTACTTC,CASRSDRDYEQYF
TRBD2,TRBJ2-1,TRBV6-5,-,TGTGCCAGCAGTTACTGGCTAGCGGGGGGGCCGTCTGATGAGCAGTTCTTC,CASSYWLAGGPSDEQFF
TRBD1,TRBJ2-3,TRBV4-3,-,TGCGCCAGCAGCCTGCGTTCTCCGGGACAGGGTTTTACAGATACGCAGTATTTT,CASSLRSPGQGFTDTQYF
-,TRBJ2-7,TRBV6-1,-,TGTGCCAGCAGTGGGGCAGGGGTCCTACTCTCCTACGAGCAGTACTTC,CASSGAGVLLSYEQYF
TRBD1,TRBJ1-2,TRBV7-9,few,TGTGCCAGCAGCTTAGTTCCCGGACAGGGCGATCCCACCTTC,CASSLVPGQGDPTF
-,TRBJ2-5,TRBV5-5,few,TGTGCCAGCAGCTTCGAGTTGCTTCAAGAGACCCAGTACTTC,CASSFELLQETQYF
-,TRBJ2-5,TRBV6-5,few,TGTGCCAGCAGTTACGGCCCGGTGAGGGTGACCCAGTACTTC,CASSYGPVRVTQYF
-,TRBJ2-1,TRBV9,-,TGTGCCAGCAGCGTAGAGCCAGGCTTGAGCTCCTACAATGAGCAGTTCTTC,CASSVEPGLSSYNEQFF
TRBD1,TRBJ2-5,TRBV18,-,TGTGCCAGCTCGTCAAACGGCGGACAGGGCGGAGAGACCCAGTACTTC,CASSSNGGQGGETQYF
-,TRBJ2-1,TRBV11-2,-,TGTGCCACAACAGGGTTTTCCTACAATGAGCAGTTCTTC,CATTGFSYNEQFF
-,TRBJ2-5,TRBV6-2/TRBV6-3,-,TGTGCCAGCAGTGACACACCCCAAGAGACCCAGTACTTC,CASSDTPQETQYF
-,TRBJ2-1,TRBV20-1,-,TGCAGTGCTAGAGATCGAGAGGGGTCGCCCTACAATGAGCAGTTCTTC,CSARDREGSPYNEQFF
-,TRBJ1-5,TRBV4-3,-,TGCGCCAGCAGCCATGAACGAGTAGCTCAGCCCCAGCATTTT,CASSHERVAQPQHF
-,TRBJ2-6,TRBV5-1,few,TGCGCCAGCAGCCCAGGGGCGACAGGGGCCAACGTCCTGACTTTC,CASSPGATGANVLTF
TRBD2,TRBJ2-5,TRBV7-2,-,TGTGCCAGCAGCTTAGTTCTTACTAGCGGGTTAATGAAAGAGACCCAGTACTTC,CASSLVLTSGLMKETQYF
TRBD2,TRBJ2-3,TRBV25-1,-,TGTGCCAGCAGTATGGCCGGTAGCGGGGATACGCAGTATTTT,CASSMAGSGDTQYF
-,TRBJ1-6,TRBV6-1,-,TGTGCCACCACATCCGGGACTAATTCACCCCTCCACTTT,CATTSGTNSPLHF
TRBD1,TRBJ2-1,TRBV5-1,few,TGCGCCAGCAGCTTGACAGGGGGCACCCACAATGAGCAGTTCTTC,CASSLTGGTHNEQFF
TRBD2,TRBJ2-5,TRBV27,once,TGTGCCAGCAGTTCAAAGGGACTAGAGAAGCAGACCCAGTACTTC,CASSSKGLEKQTQYF
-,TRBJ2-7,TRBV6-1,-,TGTGCCAGCAGTGAAATTGAGGGACCCTACGAGCAGTACTTC,CASSEIEGPYEQYF
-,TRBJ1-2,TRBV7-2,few,TGTGCCAGCAGCTTGGTCAGGGAGGATGGCTACACCTTC,CASSLVREDGYTF
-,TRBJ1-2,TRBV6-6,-,TGTGCCAGCAACCCACGACAGGTGATCGGAAACTATGGCTACACCTTC,CASNPRQVIGNYGYTF
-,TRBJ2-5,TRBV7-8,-,TGTGCCAGCAGCTTAGCGATTGTTGGCGGGGTCAAGACCCAGTACTTC,CASSLAIVGGVKTQYF
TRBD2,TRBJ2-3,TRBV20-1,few,TGCAGTGCTCTCCGGACTAGAGTGACAGATACGCAGTATTTT,CSALRTRVTDTQYF
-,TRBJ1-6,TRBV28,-,TGTGCCTCCAGGGATGGCAATTCGAATTCACCCCTCCACTTT,CASRDGNSNSPLHF
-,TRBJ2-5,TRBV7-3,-,TGTGCCAGCAGCTTAAGTGCGGGAGAGACCCAGTACTTC,CASSLSAGETQYF
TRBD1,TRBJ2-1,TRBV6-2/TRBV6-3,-,TGTGCCAGCAGTTTGTTTTACCCCGGGACAGGGGTTCGGAATGAGCAGTTCTTC,CASSLFYPGTGVRNEQFF
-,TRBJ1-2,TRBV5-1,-,TGCGCCAGCAGCTGGGAGGGAAAGAATGGCTACACCTTC,CASSWEGKNGYTF
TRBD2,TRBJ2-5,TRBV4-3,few,TGCGCCAGCAGCCACCCGGGACTAGCCGCTCAAGAGACCCAGTACTTC,CASSHPGLAAQETQYF
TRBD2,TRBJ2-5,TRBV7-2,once,TGTGCCAGCAGACCCGGAGCGGGGGGCCAGGAGACCCAGTACTTC,CASRPGAGGQETQYF
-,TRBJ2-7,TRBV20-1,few,TGCAGTGCTAGAGAGATAGGTTTCGTCGAGCAGTACTTC,CSAREIGFVEQYF